Listed here are 2 T cell receptor beta chains from one sample, sequenced in a study of T cell responses to AZD1222 COVID-19 vaccine. The repertoire was sequenced with immunoSEQ multiplex PCR; TCRdb's copy has only in-frame clones and lacks some. The table lists some 84,000 clones, 80% to 90% of them singletons. Sequenced material: peripheral blood, taken on day 0 of AZD1222 vaccination. These receptors all come from an adult in good health.

J is TRBJ1-6 and V is TRBV19; D is undetermined. V lost 4 bases and J 7 bases, leaving 8 bases between the germline ends. This CDR3 region has 13 residues. The V gene's germline CDR1 is LNHDA and CDR2 SQIVND (reference sequence). The CDR3 region has the DNA TGTGCCAGTAGTACCAAAGGGAATTCACCCCTCCACTTT. This sequence encodes CASSTKGNSPLHF.

The chain combines TRBV4-1 with TRBJ2-7; tentatively, D is TRBD1 (5 bases). Germline CDR1 reads MGHRA; CDR2 reads YSYEKL. V lost 1 base to trimming and J lost 1 base, with 11 bases between them. CDR3 length equals 15 residues. CDR3 sequence: CASSQAPYRSYEQYF. The DNA for the CDR3 is TGCGCCAGCAGCCAAGCACCATACAGGTCCTACGAGCAGTACTTC.